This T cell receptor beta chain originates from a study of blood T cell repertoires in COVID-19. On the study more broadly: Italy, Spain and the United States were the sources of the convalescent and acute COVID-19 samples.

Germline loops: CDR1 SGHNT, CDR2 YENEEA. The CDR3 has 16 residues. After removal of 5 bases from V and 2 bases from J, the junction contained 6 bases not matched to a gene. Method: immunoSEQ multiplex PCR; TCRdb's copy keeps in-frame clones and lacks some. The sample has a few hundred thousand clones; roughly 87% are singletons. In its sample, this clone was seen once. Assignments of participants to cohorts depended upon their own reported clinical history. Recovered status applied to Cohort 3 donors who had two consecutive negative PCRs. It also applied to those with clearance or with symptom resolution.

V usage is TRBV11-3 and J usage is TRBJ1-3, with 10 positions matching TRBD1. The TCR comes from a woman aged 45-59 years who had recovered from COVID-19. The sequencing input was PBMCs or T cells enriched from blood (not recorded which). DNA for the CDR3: TGTGCCAGCAGCGGATGGGGGACAGGGGCTGGAAACACCATATATTTT. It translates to CASSGWGTGAGNTIYF.